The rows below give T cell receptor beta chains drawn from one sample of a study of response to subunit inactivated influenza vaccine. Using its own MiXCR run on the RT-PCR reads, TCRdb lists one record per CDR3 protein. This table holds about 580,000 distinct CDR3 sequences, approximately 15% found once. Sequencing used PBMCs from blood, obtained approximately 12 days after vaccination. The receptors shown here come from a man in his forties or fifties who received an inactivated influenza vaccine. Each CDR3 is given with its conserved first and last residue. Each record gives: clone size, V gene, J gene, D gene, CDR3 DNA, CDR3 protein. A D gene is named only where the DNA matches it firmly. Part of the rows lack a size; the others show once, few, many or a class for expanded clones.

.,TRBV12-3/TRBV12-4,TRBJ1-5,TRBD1,TGTGCCAGCAGTTTCGGACAGGGTAAACAGCCCCAGCATTTT,CASSFGQGKQPQHF
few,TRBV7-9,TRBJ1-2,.,TGTGCCAGCAGCTCCCGGGCGGGGGTGGCTGGCTACACCTTC,CASSSRAGVAGYTF
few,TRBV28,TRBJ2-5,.,TGTGCCAGCAGCCACGGGACCCAGTACTTC,CASSHGTQYF
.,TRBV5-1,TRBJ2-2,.,TGCGCCAGCAGCCCTGTGAGGGGCGACGGCATATTAACTGGTCTAAACACCGGGGAGCTGTTTTTT,CASSPVRGDGILTGLNTGELFF
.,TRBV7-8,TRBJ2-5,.,TGTGCCAGCAGCTTAGCGGTCGGAGGGATAGAGACCCAGTACTTC,CASSLAVGGIETQYF
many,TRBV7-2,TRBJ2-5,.,TGTGCCAGCAGCTTAGCGACCAAGGGGACCCAGTACTTC,CASSLATKGTQYF
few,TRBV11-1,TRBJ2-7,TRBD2,TGTGCCAGCAGCTTCGCCCGACCACGTCGGGGGGACTCCTACGAGCAGTACTTC,CASSFARPRRGDSYEQYF
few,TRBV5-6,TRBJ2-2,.,TGTGCCAGCAGCTCGAGGGGACTTTACACCGGGGAGCTGTTTTTT,CASSSRGLYTGELFF
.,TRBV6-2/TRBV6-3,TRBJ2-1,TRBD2,TGTGCCAGCAGACAGACGGGAGGGCCGTGGGGCCCCTACAATGAGCAGTTCTTC,CASRQTGGPWGPYNEQFF
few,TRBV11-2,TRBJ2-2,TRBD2,TGTGCCAGCAGCTTAGTTAGGACTAGCGCCGTTCAGACCGCGAACACCGGGGAGCTGTTTTTT,CASSLVRTSAVQTANTGELFF
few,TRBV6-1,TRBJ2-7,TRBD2,TGTGCCAGCAGGGGTCGGGGCGGGACTAGACCCTACGAGCAGTACTTC,CASRGRGGTRPYEQYF
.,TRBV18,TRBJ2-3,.,TGTGCCAGCTCACCAGGCCACAGGAATGGAGATACGCAGTATTTT,CASSPGHRNGDTQYF
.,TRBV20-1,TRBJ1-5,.,TGCAGTGCCAAGCCCAGGACAGCAAATCAGCCCCAGCATTTT,CSAKPRTANQPQHF
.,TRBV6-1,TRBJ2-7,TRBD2,TGTGCCAGCAGTCCGTCACTAGCGGGAGAATTACAGCAGTACTTC,CASSPSLAGELQQYF
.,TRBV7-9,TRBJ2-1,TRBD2,TGTGCCAGCAGCTTAGCGTGGGGTGTACTAGCGGATAATGAGCAGTTCTTC,CASSLAWGVLADNEQFF
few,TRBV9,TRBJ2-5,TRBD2,TGTGCCAGCAGCCGAAGCGGGGGGGCTGTAGAGACCCAGTACTTC,CASSRSGGAVETQYF
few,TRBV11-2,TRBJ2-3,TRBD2,TGTGCCAGCAGCCCCCCCGGAGCGGGGGGGCCAGATACGCAGTATTTT,CASSPPGAGGPDTQYF
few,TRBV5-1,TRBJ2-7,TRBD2,TGCGCCAGCAGCTCTAGCGGGGGGTCCATCTACGAGCAGTACTTC,CASSSSGGSIYEQYF
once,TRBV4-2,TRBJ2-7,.,TGTGCCAGCAGCCAAGAACCGGGACACAAAGCCTACGAGCAGTACTTC,CASSQEPGHKAYEQYF
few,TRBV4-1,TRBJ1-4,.,TGCGCCAGCAGCCTCCAAGCTCCTGGGCGCGGGGGTCGGAGTGAAAAACTGTTTTTT,CASSLQAPGRGGRSEKLFF